Below, one T cell receptor beta chain is given with its context. Its cognate antigen has yet to be identified. No much larger clone exists at a distance of one base, and base qualities are not known. These data are taken from a study of Graves' ophthalmopathy and Graves' hyperthyroidism (dated 2018 in TCRdb). Describing the broader study: Stable hyperthyroidism was defined as no progression to ophthalmopathy within 18 months of follow-up. Following sampling, methimazole starting at 30 mg daily was administered to hyperthyroidism patients, and high-dose intravenous methylprednisolone was administered to ophthalmopathy patients. T-cell repertoires of thyroid tissue and blood were compared in over five hyperthyroidism patients. The study used signatures of the TCR beta repertoire to tell Graves' ophthalmopathy apart from Graves' hyperthyroidism and to predict which patients would progress to ophthalmopathy. To explore V-J signatures that separate ophthalmopathy from hyperthyroidism, a discovery set of fewer than 110 patients was enrolled, consisting of approximately 45 with ophthalmopathy and about 60 with stable hyperthyroidism. In total, 135 blood samples were TCR-sequenced: some 43 ophthalmopathy, some 75 hyperthyroidism and approximately 17 hyperthyroidism-to-ophthalmopathy patients. An independent validation cohort comprised 18 hyperthyroidism patients and 15 to 17 patients who later progressed from hyperthyroidism to ophthalmopathy. Broad study findings and their caveats: Most expanded thyroid clonotypes with frequency above 0.001 were also detected in blood, suggesting blood repertoires may reflect the thyroid immune response. The 13-signature model separated ophthalmopathy from stable hyperthyroidism with approximately 85% sensitivity and approximately 83% specificity in cross-validation, and 80%/75% in the test set. Sample size was not statistically predetermined, and group allocation was not concealed from the investigators. In validation, the model predicted ophthalmopathy progression with about 70% sensitivity and around 72% specificity; more than ten predicted patients were CT-confirmed with GO in a median of approximately six months.

For repertoire sequencing, TCR beta CDR3 regions were amplified from RNA transcripts. A first-round RT-PCR used HTBI primers with the Qiagen OneStep RT-PCR kit, followed by a second-round multiplex PCR, size selection and purification. The libraries underwent paired-end sequencing with 100 bp reads on an Illumina HiSeq2000. Per the authors' processing: Reads were processed with SOAPnuke, discarding reads with adapters, uncalled bases, mean Phred below 15, or no exact constant-primer or identifier match. COPE v1.2.5 was used to merge the high-quality paired reads. Each unique nucleotide sequence was defined as a clonotype, and clonotypes were aligned to IMGT TRB V, D and J references with MiTCR v1.1. The analysis was limited to V-J combinations with a frequency above 0.0001, which together covered roughly 99% of repertoires. For each V-J combination, a TCR clonal expansion and chaos score was defined as F50 clonal expansion divided by the chaos observed in the TCRdist matrix. Welch's t-statistics and random forest were used to reduce the features to about a dozen V-J combinations, which were then used as input to a naive Bayes classifier. Thyroid-blood repertoire similarity was quantified with the Morisita-Horn index. TCRdb passed the public sequencing reads through fastp at Q25 and MiXCR, retaining productive beta sequences. Each entry is one CDR3 protein sequence, shown with its most common DNA and genes. In this record, the V and J calls reflect TCRdb's handling and not the investigators' own analysis. A total of over a million distinct CDR3 sequences appear in this sample, about 40% of them only once. Clones ranked in the top ten supply over 8.5% of the sample.

Patients with hyperthyroidism were aged 18 to 65 years, had been newly diagnosed, and had a disease duration of less than 2 months. Patients were excluded if they had other autoimmune diseases, uncontrolled infections, pregnancy or lactation. Clinical symptoms, serum thyroxine, TRAb, thyroid ultrasound and orbital computed tomography formed the basis of the diagnosis. Total RNA was extracted using Trizol reagent, and RNA quality was checked on an Agilent 2100 Bioanalyzer. The germline V gene (reference sequence) gives CDR1 as SEHNR and CDR2 as FQNEAQ. V loses 1 base of germline sequence and J loses 2 bases, and the interval between the two ends is 14 bases. The CDR3 runs 16 residues from the cysteine to the phenylalanine. The sequence is cut down to CDR3 DNA, 48 bases in frame from base 1.

The sequence is built from TRBV7-9 and TRBJ2-5; TRBD2 is a possible D gene, resting on 6 matching bases. This sequence was found in an adult man with Graves' hyperthyroidism. The specimen was peripheral blood or thyroid tissue (not recorded which). Read as DNA, the sequence is TGTGCCAGCAGCTTAGGATATCCCGGGACTCAAGAGACCCAGTACTTC. It codes for CASSLGYPGTQETQYF.